Listed here are 11 T cell receptor beta chains from one sample, sequenced in a study of OX40 agonist ivuxolimab in advanced cancers. The repertoire was sequenced with immunoSEQ multiplex PCR; TCRdb's copy has only in-frame clones and lacks some. The sample includes about 83,000 clones, roughly 80% of them seen just once. Sequenced material: CD4+ or CD8+ T cells sorted from blood, taken in a trial of the OX40 agonist ivuxolimab. The source is an adult with an advanced solid tumor such as melanoma, head and neck, liver or kidney cancer.

The V call is TRBV5-1, the J call TRBJ2-3; D unclear. The V end lost 1 base, the J end lost 2 bases, and 5 bases lay between the germline ends. Looked up from germline, CDR1 is SGHRS and CDR2 is YFSETQ. CDR3 length equals 13 residues. The CDR3 loop reads CASSLFSTDTQYF. The CDR3 DNA sequence: TGCGCCAGCAGCTTGTTCTCCACAGATACGCAGTATTTT.

The chain uses TRBV19 and TRBJ2-3, with 10 bases that match TRBD1. Germline V CDR1 and CDR2: LNHDA, SQIVND (reference sequence). The CDR3 runs 14 residues. The trim removed 4 bases at V and 6 bases at J, leaving 4 bases unmatched. CDR3 sequence: CASSTGQGLDTQYF. In DNA form, the CDR3 reads TGTGCCAGTAGTACGGGACAGGGGCTTGATACGCAGTATTTT.

This clone is a singleton in its sample. This CDR3 is also generated by other DNA sequences in the sample. The chain couples TRBV9 to TRBJ1-1; unclear D gene. V lost 4 bases, J lost 1 base, and 8 bases lay in between. The CDR3 runs 13 residues. CDR1 and CDR2 (germline): SGDLS, YYNGEE. The CDR3 spells CASSPTGNTEAFF. In nucleotides, the CDR3 is TGTGCCAGCAGCCCCACCGGGAACACTGAAGCTTTCTTT.

V usage is TRBV7-8 and J usage is TRBJ2-2, with D perhaps matching TRBD1 or TRBD2 (5 bases each). Germline-derived CDR1 and CDR2 are SGHVS and FQNEAQ. This CDR3 contains 18 residues. V dropped 1 base and J dropped 4 bases, with 19 bases sitting between them. The CDR3: CASSLGGRAGWGTGELFF. DNA of the CDR3: TGTGCCAGCAGCTTAGGAGGCAGGGCGGGCTGGGGCACCGGGGAGCTGTTTTTT. The whole variable domain, remainder taken from reference TRBV7-8 and TRBJ2-2, is GAGVSQSPRYKVAKRGQDVALRCDPISGHVSLFWYQQALGQGPEFLTYFQNEAQLDKSGLPSDRFFAERPEGSVSTLKIQRTQQEDSAVYLCASSLGGRAGWGTGELFFGEGSRLTVL.

The chain combines TRBV15 with TRBJ1-5, with D maybe TRBD1 (5 bases). Trimming stripped 8 bases from V and 1 base from J, with 12 bases between. Germline CDR1 LNHNV, CDR2 YYDKDF (reference sequence). The CDR3 spans 14 residues. The CDR3 coding sequence is TGTGCCACCTGGGGGGAGATAAGCAATCAGCCCCAGCATTTT. Amino acid sequence: CATWGEISNQPQHF.

The V gene is TRBV18, the J gene TRBJ1-1; D is possibly TRBD1 (5 bases). Germline values: CDR1 KGHSH, CDR2 LQKENI. V was trimmed by 3 bases and J by 3 bases, leaving 14 bases between them. The CDR3 is made up of 15 amino acids. The CDR3 DNA reads as TGTGCCAGCTCACCGATGGCAGGGCCAGACACTGAAGCTTTCTTT. It yields the protein CASSPMAGPDTEAFF.

The chain joins TRBV7-9 to TRBJ2-7; unclear D gene. Germline CDR1 SEHNR, CDR2 FQNEAQ (reference sequence). CDR3 length: 14 amino acids. Trimming took 4 bases from V and 7 from J, leaving 17 bases between them. The CDR3 coding sequence is TGTGCCAGCAGCTCAAGGATGAAGGCCCAGGAGCAGTACTTC. It yields the protein CASSSRMKAQEQYF.

The rearrangement uses TRBV9 and TRBJ1-4; D is unresolved. Germline CDR1 reads SGDLS; CDR2 reads YYNGEE. V lost 4 bases and J 5 bases, leaving 15 bases between the germline ends. This CDR3 is built from 15 residues. The CDR3 sequence: CASSSGNGPNEKLFF. CDR3 DNA: TGTGCCAGCAGCTCCGGGAACGGACCAAATGAAAAACTGTTTTTT.

This clone came up a few times. The chain recombines TRBV11-1 with TRBJ2-7; tentatively, D is TRBD1 (5 bases). With 0 bases removed from V and 0 bases from J, the gap between germline ends came to 9 bases. CDR3 length: 15 residues. The germline V gene has CDR1 SGHAT and CDR2 FQDESV (reference sequence). The CDR3 sequence: CASSLADDSSYEQYF. The CDR3 nucleotides are TGTGCCAGCAGCTTAGCGGATGACAGCTCCTACGAGCAGTACTTC.

The rearrangement uses TRBV9 and TRBJ1-1; possible D gene TRBD1, 6 bases. This CDR3 comprises 16 residues. The germline V gene encodes CDR1 SGDLS and CDR2 YYNGEE. The V and J ends lost 4 bases and 0 bases respectively, with 16 bases between them. The CDR3 is CASSPGQGGVNTEAFF. In DNA form, the CDR3 reads TGTGCCAGCAGCCCGGGACAAGGGGGGGTGAACACTGAAGCTTTCTTT.

The chain joins TRBV4-1 to TRBJ2-5; 10 nucleotides align to TRBD2. V shed 0 bases and J 2 bases; nucleotides not matched to a gene: 6. Germline V CDR1 and CDR2: MGHRA, YSYEKL. The CDR3 length is 17 residues. CDR3: CASSQERASGRQETQYF. The CDR3 DNA follows: TGCGCCAGCAGCCAAGAGAGGGCTAGCGGGAGACAAGAGACCCAGTACTTC.